Following are 13 T cell receptor beta chains from one sample sequenced in a study of T cells in Graves' hyperthyroidism and ophthalmopathy. TCR beta CDR3 sequences were amplified from RNA transcripts. A first-round RT-PCR of the TCR CDR3 used the HTBI primer set. TCRdb reanalysed the multiplex PCR reads using MiXCR and keeps one entry per CDR3 protein. The sample gives some 570,000 distinct CDR3 sequences, 13% to 15% of which show up once; roughly 7.1% is in the top ten. The sample comprised blood. These receptors were collected from a woman younger than 35 with Graves' ophthalmopathy.

The sample holds many counts of this clonotype. The gene calls are TRBV20-1 and TRBJ1-5; 7 bases align to TRBD1. The germline gives CDR1 DFQATT, CDR2 SNEGSKA (reference sequence). V trimming: 5 bases; J trimming: 3 bases; junction bases outside the gene matches: 10. The CDR3 spans 15 residues. Written as DNA, the CDR3 is TGCAGTGCTCCGAGACAGGGCAGGAACAATCAGCCCCAGCATTTT. Translating gives CSAPRQGRNNQPQHF.

This clonotype turned up a few times. An end of the junction does not agree with germline; a read error may underlie this. The V call is TRBV3-1, the J call TRBJ2-2, with D possibly TRBD2 on 6 matching bases. This CDR3 has 18 residues. Per germline, CDR1 LGHDT and CDR2 YNNKEL (reference sequence). The DNA for the CDR3 is TGTGCCAGCAGCCAATGGGGGACTCGACGCCCGAAGACCGGGGAGCTGTTTTTT. Amino acid sequence: CASSQWGTRRPKTGELFF.

The rearrangement links TRBV29-1 to TRBJ2-2, with D possibly TRBD2 on 6 matching bases. The CDR3 contains 13 residues. Trimming took 6 bases from V and 3 from J, leaving 11 bases between them. Germline V gene sequence: CDR1 SQVTM, CDR2 ANQGSEA. The CDR3 protein is CSVVTSYTGELFF. The CDR3 nucleotides are TGCAGCGTGGTGACTAGTTACACCGGGGAGCTGTTTTTT.

J is TRBJ2-1 and V is TRBV6-2 or TRBV6-3, with TRBD2 matching 10 bases. Trimming cost V 2 bases and J 7 bases; bases outside gene matches: 11. The CDR3 is 17 amino acids. CDR1 and CDR2 (germline): MNHEY, SVGEGT. The CDR3: CASSYQFSGRAGNEQFF. The CDR3 DNA sequence: TGTGCCAGCAGTTACCAGTTCAGCGGGAGGGCCGGGAATGAGCAGTTCTTC.

This clonotype came up a few times. The chain carries TRBV9 and TRBJ2-7; 7 bases align to TRBD1. This CDR3 contains 14 residues. The germline CDR1 and CDR2 sequences are SGDLS and YYNGEE. V lost 3 bases, J lost 2 bases, and 5 bases stayed unmatched. The DNA of the CDR3 is TGTGCCAGCAGCGCGGAGACAGGGACCTACGAGCAGTACTTC. As protein: CASSAETGTYEQYF.

At least ten counts were recorded for this clonotype. J is TRBJ1-5 and V is TRBV9, with TRBD1 matching 8 bases. This CDR3 has 24 residues. V was clipped by 0 bases and J by 0 bases; unmatched bases: 26. CDR1 and CDR2 from the germline V gene are SGDLS and YYNGEE. CDR3 sequence reads: CASSVVSRLGTSRTGPNSNQPQHF. The CDR3 DNA reads as TGTGCCAGCAGCGTAGTTTCCCGTCTCGGGACCTCGAGGACAGGGCCGAATAGCAATCAGCCCCAGCATTTT.

This clonotype was observed a handful of times. This CDR3 is missing its conserved last phenylalanine or tryptophan, likely due to a read error. The chain employs TRBV7-2 and TRBJ2-7, with D unresolved. V dropped 0 bases and J dropped 5 bases, with 5 bases sitting between them. CDR3 length: 12 amino acids. In germline, CDR1 is SGHTA, CDR2 FQGNSA. As DNA, the CDR3 is TGTGCCAGCAGCTTAGCGGAGAACGAGCAGTACCTC. This codes for CASSLAENEQYL.

This clonotype occurred many times. The junction departs from germline at one end; a sequencing error may be responsible. The rearrangement uses TRBV11-1 and TRBJ1-1, with D possibly TRBD1 on 5 matching bases. The V gene's germline CDR1 is SGHAT and CDR2 FQDESV (reference sequence). The CDR3 has 13 residues. CDR3 sequence reads: CACSLDRTTEAFF. DNA for the CDR3: TGTGCCTGCAGCTTAGACAGAACCACTGAAGCTTTCTTT.

This clonotype was counted a few times. V usage is TRBV20-1 and J usage is TRBJ2-4; D is possibly TRBD2 (5 bases). The germline V gene encodes CDR1 DFQATT and CDR2 SNEGSKA (reference sequence). The CDR3 sequence is 12 residues long. Trimming stripped 4 bases from V and 3 bases from J, with 7 bases between. The CDR3 region has the DNA TGCAGTGCTACCGGGGACAAAAACATTCAGTACTTC. It specifies CSATGDKNIQYF.

This clonotype occurred many times. This rearrangement joins TRBV6-6 to TRBJ1-2, with D tentatively TRBD1 (5 bases). Looked up from germline, CDR1 is MNHNY and CDR2 is SVGAGI (reference sequence). V lost 2 bases, J lost 7 bases, and 14 bases lay in between. CDR3 length equals 14 residues. CDR3 bases: TGTGCCAGCAGTTACGGCTCAGGGCGTCGTGGCTACACCTTC. It codes for CASSYGSGRRGYTF.

Details on this clonotype: A much larger clonotype is one base distant, so this may be a read error. The genes are TRBV12-3 or TRBV12-4 and TRBJ2-7; a possible D gene is TRBD2 (7 bases). The ends were cut back, 6 bases at V and 2 bases at J, with 14 bases in the middle. The CDR3 is 14 residues long. Written as DNA, the CDR3 is TGTGCCAGCAGCCGGAGGGGGAGGGCCTACGAGCAGTACTTC. It specifies CASSRRGRAYEQYF.

Ten or more counts support this clonotype. The chain combines TRBV7-9 with TRBJ2-3, with D hard to call. CDR1 SEHNR and CDR2 FQNEAQ come from the germline V gene (reference sequence). The CDR3 consists of 14 residues. V lost 1 base and J lost 1, with 6 bases in between. CDR3 protein: CASSLDDGTDTQYF. CDR3 sequence (DNA): TGTGCCAGCAGCTTAGACGACGGCACAGATACGCAGTATTTT.

The sample holds many counts of this clonotype. J is TRBJ1-2 and V is TRBV6-2 or TRBV6-3; D is undetermined. With 5 bases removed from V and 3 bases from J, the gap between germline ends came to 7 bases. This CDR3 is 12 amino acids long. Per germline, CDR1 MNHEY and CDR2 SVGEGT. The CDR3 loop is CASSGSYYGYTF. CDR3 nucleotides: TGTGCCAGCAGTGGGTCATACTATGGCTACACCTTC.